The 10 T cell receptor beta chains below all came from one sample that was sequenced in a study of response to subunit inactivated influenza vaccine. TCRdb independently ran MiXCR on the RT-PCR reads; one entry per CDR3 protein. The top ten clones hold about an eighth of a sample with about 500,000 distinct CDR3 sequences, 10% to 15% of them seen once. The source was PBMCs from blood, collected around seven weeks after vaccination. The receptors originated from a man aged 50 to 59 who received an inactivated influenza vaccine.

J is TRBJ2-5 and V is TRBV20-1; D not certain. Between the trimmed V and J ends, which lost 5 bases and 1 base, there was a span of 8 bases. The CDR3 totals 12 residues. CDR1 and CDR2 (germline): DFQATT, SNEGSKA (reference sequence). CDR3 nucleotides: TGCAGTGCTTTGGGATCCCAAGAGACCCAGTACTTC. This encodes CSALGSQETQYF.

This clonotype was seen a few times. The rearrangement joins TRBV7-2 to TRBJ2-2; 8 bases line up with TRBD2. Germline V gene lookup returns CDR1 SGHTA and CDR2 FQGNSA. J gave up 7 bases and V 3 bases, and 10 bases lay outside the gene matches. The CDR3 runs 16 residues. The CDR3 DNA is TGTGCCAGCAGCTTTCCCGAGCGGGAGCCGCTCGGGGAGCTGTTTTTT. Protein: CASSFPEREPLGELFF.

This clonotype was seen a handful of times. V gene TRBV7-8 combines with J gene TRBJ1-6, with D unresolved. V was trimmed by 1 base and J by 10 bases, leaving 14 bases between them. CDR3 length: 15 residues. Germline V gives CDR1 SGHVS, CDR2 FQNEAQ. CDR3 sequence: CASSLVIGSGSPLHF. DNA of the CDR3: TGTGCCAGCAGCTTAGTAATAGGGTCCGGGTCACCCCTCCACTTT.

The chain uses TRBV4-3 and TRBJ2-3, with D possibly being TRBD1 or TRBD2 (5 bases each). This CDR3 is 16 amino acids long. The germline V gene has CDR1 LGHNA and CDR2 YSLEER. Trimming took off 1 base at V and 2 bases at J, with 13 bases between the two ends. The CDR3: CASSQAAQGPTDTQYF. CDR3 sequence (DNA): TGCGCCAGCAGCCAAGCCGCCCAGGGACCCACAGATACGCAGTATTTT.

V usage is TRBV19 and J usage is TRBJ2-7; possible D gene TRBD2, 5 bases. Trimming took 5 bases from V and 2 from J, leaving 13 bases between them. Germline V gives CDR1 LNHDA, CDR2 SQIVND (reference sequence). The CDR3 is 14 amino acids. The CDR3, as DNA: TGTGCCAGTAGTGCCGGACTCTTTACCTACGAGCAGTACTTC. Translated: CASSAGLFTYEQYF. The full variable domain, completed using reference TRBV19 and TRBJ2-7, is DGGITQSPKYLFRKEGQNVTLSCEQNLNHDAMYWYRQDPGQGLRLIYYSQIVNDFQKGDIAEGYSVSREKKESFPLTVTSAQKNPTAFYLCASSAGLFTYEQYFGPGTRLTVT.

Only a few counts were recorded for this clonotype. The V call is TRBV7-2, the J call TRBJ2-1; either TRBD1 or TRBD2 may fit D (6 bases each). Trimming left V 5 bases short and J 5 bases short, with 13 bases between. Germline V gene lookup returns CDR1 SGHTA and CDR2 FQGNSA. The CDR3 covers 14 residues. The CDR3 coding sequence is TGTGCCAGCAGCCCCCCGGGGGCCAACAATGAGCAGTTCTTC. Amino acid sequence: CASSPPGANNEQFF.

This clonotype was seen at least ten times. This sequence joins TRBV6-1 and TRBJ2-3; no firm D call. Germline CDR1 MNHNS, CDR2 SASEGT. Trimming took off 5 bases at V and 6 bases at J, with 12 bases between the two ends. The length of the CDR3 is 13 residues. Written as DNA, the CDR3 is TGTGCCAGCAGTCAAAGGTCTCGGGATACGCAGTATTTT. Translated: CASSQRSRDTQYF.

This chain joins TRBV28 and TRBJ1-5; no clear D. The germline gives CDR1 MDHEN, CDR2 SYDVKM. The CDR3 loop spans 12 amino acids. The ends were cut back, 11 bases at V and 2 bases at J, with 10 bases in the middle. The CDR3: CAARYGNQPQHF. Here the CDR3 DNA reads TGTGCCGCGAGATACGGCAATCAGCCCCAGCATTTT. Filled out from reference TRBV28 and TRBJ1-5, the complete variable domain reads DVKVTQSSRYLVKRTGEKVFLECVQDMDHENMFWYRQDPGLGLRLIYFSYDVKMKEKGDIPEGYSVSREKKERFSLILESASTNQTSMYLCAARYGNQPQHFGDGTRLSIL.

The CDR3 here is CSARGLREGTDTQYF. The CDR3 DNA is TGCAGTGCTAGAGGTTTGCGGGAGGGGACAGATACGCAGTATTTT. The V call is TRBV20-1, the J call TRBJ2-3; 9 nucleotides line up with TRBD2. The CDR3 consists of 15 residues. The J segment lost 3 bases and the V segment lost 1 base, leaving 5 bases of the junction unmatched. Germline V gene sequence: CDR1 DFQATT, CDR2 SNEGSKA (reference sequence).

The V gene is TRBV20-1, the J gene TRBJ1-2, with D perhaps matching TRBD1 (5 bases). The CDR3 spans 13 residues. V was pared by 6 bases and J by 0 bases, with 11 bases between. Germline CDR1 and CDR2: DFQATT and SNEGSKA (reference sequence). The CDR3 loop reads CSAVNRTNYGYTF. The DNA for the CDR3 is TGCAGTGCCGTTAACAGGACTAACTATGGCTACACCTTC.